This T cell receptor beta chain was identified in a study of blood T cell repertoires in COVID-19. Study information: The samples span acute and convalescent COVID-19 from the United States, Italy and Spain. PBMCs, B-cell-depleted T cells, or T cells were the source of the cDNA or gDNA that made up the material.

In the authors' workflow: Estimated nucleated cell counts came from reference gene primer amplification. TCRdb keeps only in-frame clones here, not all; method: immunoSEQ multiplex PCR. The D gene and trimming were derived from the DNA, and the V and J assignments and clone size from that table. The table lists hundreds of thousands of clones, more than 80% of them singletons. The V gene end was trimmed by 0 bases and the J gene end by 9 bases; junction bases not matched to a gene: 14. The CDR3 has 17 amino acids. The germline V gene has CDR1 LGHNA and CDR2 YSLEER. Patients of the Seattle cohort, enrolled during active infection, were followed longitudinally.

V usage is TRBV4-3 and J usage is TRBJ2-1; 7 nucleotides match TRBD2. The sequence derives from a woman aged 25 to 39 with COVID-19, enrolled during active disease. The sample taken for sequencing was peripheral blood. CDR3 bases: TGCGCCAGCAGCCAAGATCCTTCGAAGCGGGGAAGGTCTGAGCAGTTCTTC. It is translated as CASSQDPSKRGRSEQFF.